The rows below give T cell receptor beta chains drawn from one sample of a study of CD8+ T cells in alopecia areata. Libraries were prepared by immunoSEQ multiplex PCR; TCRdb keeps only in-frame clonotypes and omits some of them. The top ten hold around 0.48% of the sample, which has 200,000 or so clones, 35% to 40% seen once. The sample was CD4+ T cells sorted from blood, taken around week 31, from a patient treated with tofacitinib. Receptors originate from a human donor with alopecia areata. Both conserved end residues are part of each CDR3. D genes are given only for firm matches. Size tells how often a clone was seen (once, few, many) or the class of an expanded clone, and some rows leave it out.

j_gene,abundance,v_gene,d_gene,CDR3nt,CDR3aa
TRBJ1-2,NA,TRBV30,NA,TGTGCCTGGAAAAGGTCTCGCGGCTACACCTTC,CAWKRSRGYTF
TRBJ1-1,few,TRBV4-1,NA,TGCGCCAGCAGCCAAGCGTCAGAGAACACTGAAGCTTTCTTT,CASSQASENTEAFF
TRBJ2-1,few,TRBV5-1,NA,TGCGCCAGCAGCTTGGCAGGGGCAGGGGCCAATGAGCAGTTCTTC,CASSLAGAGANEQFF
TRBJ1-3,few,TRBV7-9,NA,TGTGCCAGCAGCTCAGGTCCCAGAAACACCATATATTTT,CASSSGPRNTIYF
TRBJ2-7,once,TRBV4-2,NA,TGTGCCAGCAGCCAAGGTCCGGGCGTAGGCTACGAGCAGTACTTC,CASSQGPGVGYEQYF
TRBJ1-2,NA,TRBV6-5,NA,TGTGCCAGCAGTTACGCGGGCTGGGGCTACACCTTC,CASSYAGWGYTF
TRBJ2-4,few,TRBV5-1,TRBD1,TGCGCCAGCAGCTGGACTCCCGGGACAGCTAACATTCAGTACTTC,CASSWTPGTANIQYF
TRBJ2-7,NA,TRBV5-1,TRBD2,TGCGCCAGCAGTCAATCACGGCGGGGGAATACCTACGAGCAGTACTTC,CASSQSRRGNTYEQYF
TRBJ2-7,few,TRBV29-1,NA,TGCAGCGTTCGTGGAGGTTTGGCGGGCGGATCCTACGAGCAGTACTTC,CSVRGGLAGGSYEQYF
TRBJ2-7,NA,TRBV6-5,NA,TGTGCCAGCAGCAAAGACAATTCCTACGAGCAGTACTTC,CASSKDNSYEQYF
TRBJ1-2,NA,TRBV30,NA,TGTGCCTGGAGTTCGGACGGGACCCGGGTCTATGGCTACACCTTC,CAWSSDGTRVYGYTF
TRBJ2-3,NA,TRBV2,TRBD2,TGTGCCAGCAGTGGCTCACTAGCGGGGATCACAGATACGCAGTATTTT,CASSGSLAGITDTQYF
TRBJ1-4,NA,TRBV18,TRBD1,TGTGCCAGCTCACCAAGGGACAGTCACAATGAAAAACTGTTTTTT,CASSPRDSHNEKLFF
TRBJ1-2,few,TRBV5-1,TRBD1,TGCGCCAGCAGCTTGGAGGGACAGGTGATTCACTATGGCTACACCTTC,CASSLEGQVIHYGYTF
TRBJ1-4,NA,TRBV27,TRBD1,TGTGCCAGCAGTTTCAGGGGGCAGGGTGAAAAACTGTTTTTT,CASSFRGQGEKLFF
TRBJ1-2,NA,TRBV9,NA,TGTGCCAGCAGCGTAGATTCAGGGCGTAACTATGGCTACACCTTC,CASSVDSGRNYGYTF
TRBJ1-1,NA,TRBV5-1,TRBD1,TGCGCCAGCAGCTTGGACAGGGGGAGCACTGAAGCTTTCTTT,CASSLDRGSTEAFF
TRBJ2-7,NA,TRBV7-9,NA,TGTGCCAGCAGCCTCCCCGGGGGTGGAAGCTACGAGCAGTACTTC,CASSLPGGGSYEQYF